Listed below are T cell receptor beta chains from one sample, sequenced in a study of T cell repertoires in cytomegalovirus infection. These TCRs are of unknown antigen specificity. TCRdb analysed the reads with MiXCR anew, one entry per CDR3 protein. The table records 700,000 to 850,000 distinct CDR3 sequences, approximately 32% of them present only once. The source material was cultured CD8+ T cells from PBMCs, sampled from culture after CMV antigen stimulation. These receptors were collected from a human donor in good health (CMV status not recorded). Some clones in this sample may be carry-over from other donors' samples. Both conserved end residues are part of each CDR3. The D gene is left open where the match is weak. Clone size is shown for a subset of rows, as once, few, many or a class of expanded clone.

D gene	V gene	clone size	J gene	CDR3 DNA	CDR3 protein
NA	TRBV6-5	few	TRBJ1-4	TGTGCCAGCAGTTACTGGGATAGCCCCGCAGAAAAACTGTTTTTT	CASSYWDSPAEKLFF
TRBD2	TRBV6-2/TRBV6-3	NA	TRBJ2-1	TGTGCCAGCAGTCCCGGGACTAGCAAATTCTTC	CASSPGTSKFF
NA	TRBV11-1	NA	TRBJ2-1	TGTGCCAGCAGCCTATCGGGACGTCTCACCCGCCACAATGAGCAGTTCTTC	CASSLSGRLTRHNEQFF
TRBD1	TRBV15	NA	TRBJ2-7	TGTGCCACCAGTGGGGACAGGGGCCAGAGAAAGTACTTC	CATSGDRGQRKYF
NA	TRBV6-2/TRBV6-3	NA	TRBJ1-5	TGTGCCAGCAGTTACTCTCCGGTGGGTAGCAATCAGCCCCAGCATTTT	CASSYSPVGSNQPQHF
TRBD1	TRBV7-9	NA	TRBJ2-7	TGTGCCAGCGGGGACAGCCGTACCTACGAGCAGTACTTC	CASGDSRTYEQYF
NA	TRBV5-1	NA	TRBJ2-2	TGCGCCAGCAGCTTGGCCGTTGGGGACACCGGGGAGCTGTTTTTT	CASSLAVGDTGELFF
TRBD1	TRBV27	few	TRBJ1-4	TGTGCCAGCAGTACTAGACAGGGCGGATATGAAAAACTGTTTTTT	CASSTRQGGYEKLFF
NA	TRBV4-2	NA	TRBJ1-3	TGTGCCAGCAGCCAAGGTGTTTCGGCTGGAAACACCATATATTTT	CASSQGVSAGNTIYF
TRBD2	TRBV9	NA	TRBJ2-2	TGTGCCAGCAGAGACCCCAGAGGTCTAGCGGGAGCCGCGAACACCGGGGAGCTGTTTTTT	CASRDPRGLAGAANTGELFF
TRBD2	TRBV27	NA	TRBJ2-7	TGTGCCAGCAGTTTAACTGGCGGGGGGAGGTACGAGCAGTACTTC	CASSLTGGGRYEQYF
TRBD1	TRBV5-5	NA	TRBJ2-5	TGTGCCAGCAGCGTCGGGACAGGGGAAGTAGAGACCCAGTACTTC	CASSVGTGEVETQYF
NA	TRBV7-8	few	TRBJ2-2	TGTGCCAGCAGCTTAGAAGTCGGCTCGGGCACCGGGGAGCTGTTTTTT	CASSLEVGSGTGELFF
NA	TRBV6-5	NA	TRBJ2-1	TGTGCCAGCAGTTACGACATGAGCTCCTACAATGAGCAGTTCTTC	CASSYDMSSYNEQFF
NA	TRBV7-6	many	TRBJ1-5	TGTGCCAGCAGCTTAGCTTGGGGCGGGGAGAATCAGCCCCAGCATTTT	CASSLAWGGENQPQHF
TRBD1	TRBV4-3	NA	TRBJ2-2	TGCGCCAGCAGCCCAGCTTCGACAGGGGACACCGGGGAGCTGTTTTTT	CASSPASTGDTGELFF
NA	TRBV12-3/TRBV12-4	NA	TRBJ1-3	TGTGCCAGCAGTCAGGGAGGTCTAAACACCATATATTTT	CASSQGGLNTIYF
NA	TRBV9	NA	TRBJ2-3	TGTGCCAGCAGCGCCCCGGACAGTGGGGATGGGACAGATACGCAGTATTTT	CASSAPDSGDGTDTQYF